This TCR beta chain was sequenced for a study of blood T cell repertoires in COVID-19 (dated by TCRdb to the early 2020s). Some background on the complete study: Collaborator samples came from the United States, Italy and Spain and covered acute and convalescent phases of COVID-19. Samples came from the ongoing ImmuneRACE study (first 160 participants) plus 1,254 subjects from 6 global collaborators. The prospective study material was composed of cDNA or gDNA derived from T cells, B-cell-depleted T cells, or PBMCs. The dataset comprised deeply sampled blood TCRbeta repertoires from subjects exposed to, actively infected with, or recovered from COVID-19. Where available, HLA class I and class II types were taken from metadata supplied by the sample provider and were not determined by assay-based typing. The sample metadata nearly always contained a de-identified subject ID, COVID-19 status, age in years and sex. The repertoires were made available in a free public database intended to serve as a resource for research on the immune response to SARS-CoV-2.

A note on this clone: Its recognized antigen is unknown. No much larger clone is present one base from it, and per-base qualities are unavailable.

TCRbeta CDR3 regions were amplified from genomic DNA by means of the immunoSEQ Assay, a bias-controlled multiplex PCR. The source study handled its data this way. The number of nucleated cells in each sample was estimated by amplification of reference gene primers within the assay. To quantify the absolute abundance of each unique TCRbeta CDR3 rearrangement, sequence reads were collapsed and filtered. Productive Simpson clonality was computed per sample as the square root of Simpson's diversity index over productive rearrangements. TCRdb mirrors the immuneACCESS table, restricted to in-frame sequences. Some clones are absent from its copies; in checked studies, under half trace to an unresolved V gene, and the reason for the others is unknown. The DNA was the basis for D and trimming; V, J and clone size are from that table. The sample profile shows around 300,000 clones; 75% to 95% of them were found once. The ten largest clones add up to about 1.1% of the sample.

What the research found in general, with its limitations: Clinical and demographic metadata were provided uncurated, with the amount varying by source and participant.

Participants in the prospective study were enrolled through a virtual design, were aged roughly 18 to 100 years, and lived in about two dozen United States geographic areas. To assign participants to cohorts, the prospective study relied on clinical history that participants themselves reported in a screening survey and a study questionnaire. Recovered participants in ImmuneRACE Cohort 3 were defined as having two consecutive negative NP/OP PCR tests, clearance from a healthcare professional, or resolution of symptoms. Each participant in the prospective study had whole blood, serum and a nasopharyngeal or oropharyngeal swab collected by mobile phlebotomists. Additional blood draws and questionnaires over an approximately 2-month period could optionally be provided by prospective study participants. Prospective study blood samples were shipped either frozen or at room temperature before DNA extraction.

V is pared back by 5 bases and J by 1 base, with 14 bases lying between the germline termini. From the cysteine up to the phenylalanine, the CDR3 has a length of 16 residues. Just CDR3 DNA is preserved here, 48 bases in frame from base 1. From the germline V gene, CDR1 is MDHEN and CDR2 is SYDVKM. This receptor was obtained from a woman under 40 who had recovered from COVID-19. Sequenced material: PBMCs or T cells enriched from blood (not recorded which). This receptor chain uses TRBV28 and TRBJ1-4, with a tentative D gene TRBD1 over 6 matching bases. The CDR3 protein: CASSPPGGRTNEKLFF. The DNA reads TGTGCCAGCAGTCCACCGGGGGGGCGAACTAATGAAAAACTGTTTTTT.